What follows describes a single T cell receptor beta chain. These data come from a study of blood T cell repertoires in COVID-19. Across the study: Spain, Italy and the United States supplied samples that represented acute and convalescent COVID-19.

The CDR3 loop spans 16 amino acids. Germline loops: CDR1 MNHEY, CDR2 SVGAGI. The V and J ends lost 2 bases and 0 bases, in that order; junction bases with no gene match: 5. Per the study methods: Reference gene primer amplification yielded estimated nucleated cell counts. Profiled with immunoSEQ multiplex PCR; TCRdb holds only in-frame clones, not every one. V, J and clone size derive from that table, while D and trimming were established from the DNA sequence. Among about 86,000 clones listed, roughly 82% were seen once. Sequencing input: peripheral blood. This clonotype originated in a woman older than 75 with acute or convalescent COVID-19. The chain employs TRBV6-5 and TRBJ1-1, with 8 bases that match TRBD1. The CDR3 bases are TGTGCCAGCAGTTACGGACAGGGACGCCTGAACACTGAAGCTTTCTTT. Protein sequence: CASSYGQGRLNTEAFF.